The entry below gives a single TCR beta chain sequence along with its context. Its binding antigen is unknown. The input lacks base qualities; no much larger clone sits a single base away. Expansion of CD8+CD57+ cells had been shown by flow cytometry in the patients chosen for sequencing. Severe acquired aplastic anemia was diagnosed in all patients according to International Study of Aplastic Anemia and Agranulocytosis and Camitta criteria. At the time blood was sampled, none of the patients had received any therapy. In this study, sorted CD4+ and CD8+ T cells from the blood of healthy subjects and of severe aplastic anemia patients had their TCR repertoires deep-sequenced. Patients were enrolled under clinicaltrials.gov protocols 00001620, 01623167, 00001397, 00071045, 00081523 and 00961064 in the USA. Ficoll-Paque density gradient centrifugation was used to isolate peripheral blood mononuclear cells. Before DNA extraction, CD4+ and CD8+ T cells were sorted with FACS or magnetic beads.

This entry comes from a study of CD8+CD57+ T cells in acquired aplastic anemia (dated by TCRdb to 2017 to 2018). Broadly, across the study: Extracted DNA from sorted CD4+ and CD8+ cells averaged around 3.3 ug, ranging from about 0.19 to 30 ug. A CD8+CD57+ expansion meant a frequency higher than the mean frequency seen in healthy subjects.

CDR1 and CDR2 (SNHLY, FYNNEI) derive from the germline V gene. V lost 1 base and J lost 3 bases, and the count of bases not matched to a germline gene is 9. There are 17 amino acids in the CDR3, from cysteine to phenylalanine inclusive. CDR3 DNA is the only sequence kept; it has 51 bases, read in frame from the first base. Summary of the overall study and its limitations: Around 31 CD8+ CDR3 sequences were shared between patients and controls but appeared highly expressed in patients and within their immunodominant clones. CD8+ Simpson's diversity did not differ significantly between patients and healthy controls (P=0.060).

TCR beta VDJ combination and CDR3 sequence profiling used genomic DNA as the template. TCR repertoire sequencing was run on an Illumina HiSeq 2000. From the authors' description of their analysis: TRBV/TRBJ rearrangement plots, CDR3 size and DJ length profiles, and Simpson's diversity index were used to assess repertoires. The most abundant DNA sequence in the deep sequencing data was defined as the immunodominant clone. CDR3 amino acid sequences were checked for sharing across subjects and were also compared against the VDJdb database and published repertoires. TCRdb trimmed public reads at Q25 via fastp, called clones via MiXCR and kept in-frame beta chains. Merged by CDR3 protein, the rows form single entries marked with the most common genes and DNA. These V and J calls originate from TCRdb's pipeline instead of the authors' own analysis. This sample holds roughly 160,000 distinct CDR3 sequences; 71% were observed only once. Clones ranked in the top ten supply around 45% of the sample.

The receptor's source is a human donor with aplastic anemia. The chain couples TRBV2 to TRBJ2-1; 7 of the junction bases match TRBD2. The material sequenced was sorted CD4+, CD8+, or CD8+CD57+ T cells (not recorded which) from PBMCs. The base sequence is TGTGCCAGCAGTGAAGGGGTCGGACTAGTCGTCTACAATGAGCAGTTCTTC. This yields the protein CASSEGVGLVVYNEQFF.